The TCR beta chain under discussion was sequenced for a study of blood T cell repertoires in COVID-19 (TCRdb year 2020). Regarding the research as a whole: The collaborator samples originated in the United States, Italy and Spain and spanned the acute and convalescent phases of COVID-19. Where HLA class I and class II types were available, the types were taken from metadata supplied by the sample provider, not from assay-based typing. The repertoires were released in a freely available public database intended as a resource for research on the immune response to SARS-CoV-2. The samples were drawn from the first 160 participants of the ongoing ImmuneRACE study and from roughly 1,300 subjects provided by 6 global collaborators. Subjects who had been exposed to COVID-19, were actively infected with it, or had recovered from it provided the deeply sampled blood TCRbeta repertoires that made up the dataset. Nearly every sample came with metadata listing a de-identified subject ID, COVID-19 status, age in years and sex. The material from the prospective study consisted of cDNA or gDNA derived from T cells, B-cell-depleted T cells, or PBMCs. Overall study outcomes, separate from this receptor: The amount of clinical and demographic metadata varied by source and participant and was provided uncurated.

TCRbeta CDR3 regions were amplified from genomic DNA by means of the immunoSEQ Assay, a bias-controlled multiplex PCR. Per the authors' processing: Within the assay, amplification of reference gene primers was used to estimate how many nucleated cells each sample contained. To quantify the absolute abundance of each unique TCRbeta CDR3 rearrangement, sequence reads were collapsed and filtered. For each sample, productive Simpson clonality was calculated as the square root of Simpson's diversity index over productive rearrangements. TCRdb limited this immuneACCESS table to in-frame rearrangements with V and J called. A share of clones is missing; checked studies link under half to unresolved V genes, and the rest is unexplained. V and J calls and clone size are as listed in that table; D and trimming were resolved from the DNA. The sample yields about 190,000 clones; about 84% were counted once. Roughly 5.9% of the sample comes from the top ten.

In this sample, this clone turned up a few times. It lacks a known antigen. No base-level quality is on record; no much larger clone is a single base apart. In the prospective study, participants were 18 to 89 years old, resided in about two dozen geographic areas of the United States, and were enrolled through a virtual design. Cohort assignment in the prospective study relied on participant-reported clinical history from a screening survey and a study questionnaire. Each participant in the prospective study had whole blood, serum and a nasopharyngeal or oropharyngeal swab collected by mobile phlebotomists. Prospective study participants could optionally give additional blood draws and questionnaires over an approximately 2-month period. Before DNA extraction, prospective study blood samples were shipped either frozen or at room temperature. Sequenced sample: PBMCs or T cells enriched from blood (not recorded which). The origin of this receptor is a man aged 35 to 55 with acute COVID-19.

CDR3 region: CASSPLYRVGNTIYF. The base sequence is TGTGCCAGCAGTCCACTATATCGGGTGGGAAACACCATATATTTT. The chain links TRBV28 with TRBJ1-3; the D gene identity is not certain. The CDR3, cysteine through phenylalanine, is 15 amino acids long. Of the read, only the CDR3 DNA is kept; its 45 bases are in frame from base 1. V loses 5 bases, J loses 4 bases, and the germline ends lie 15 bases apart. CDR1 MDHEN and CDR2 SYDVKM were looked up in the germline V gene. Supplemented by the reference TRBV28 and TRBJ1-3 proteins around the CDR3, the complete variable domain is DVKVTQSSRYLVKRTGEKVFLECVQDMDHENMFWYRQDPGLGLRLIYFSYDVKMKEKGDIPEGYSVSREKKERFSLILESASTNQTSMYLCASSPLYRVGNTIYFGEGSWLTVV.